Listed below are T cell receptor beta chains from one sample, sequenced in a study of shared clonotypes between healthy human individuals. Clones were read by immunoSEQ multiplex PCR, and TCRdb kept only the in-frame ones, dropping some. The sample has more than 2,000,000 clones, approximately 95% seen once. The sequenced sample was naive CD4+ T cells from PBMCs. These receptors all stem from a man aged 18 to 30 in good health. Some clones in this sample may be carry-over from other donors' samples. Each CDR3 is given with its conserved first and last residue. Each record gives: D gene, V gene, clone size, J gene, CDR3 DNA, CDR3 protein. D genes are given only for firm matches. The size field is filled for only some rows; it gives once, few, many or a size class.

D gene: TRBD2; V gene: TRBV9; clone size: -; J gene: TRBJ2-3; CDR3 DNA: TGTGCCAGCAGCGTACGCGGGAGGGCCACAGATACGCAGTATTTT; CDR3 protein: CASSVRGRATDTQYF
D gene: -; V gene: TRBV7-3; clone size: -; J gene: TRBJ1-1; CDR3 DNA: TGTGCCAGCAGCTTAATGGGGGGCACTGAAGCTTTCTTT; CDR3 protein: CASSLMGGTEAFF
D gene: -; V gene: TRBV6-1; clone size: -; J gene: TRBJ2-5; CDR3 DNA: TGTGCCAGCAGACTAAGTTCCCAAGAGACCCAGTACTTC; CDR3 protein: CASRLSSQETQYF
D gene: -; V gene: TRBV11-2; clone size: -; J gene: TRBJ2-3; CDR3 DNA: TGTGCCAGCAGCCCCCGCTCTAGAGGCACAGATACGCAGTATTTT; CDR3 protein: CASSPRSRGTDTQYF
D gene: -; V gene: TRBV6-5; clone size: -; J gene: TRBJ1-1; CDR3 DNA: TGTGCCGTCGGAGAGGGTAAAGCTTTCTTT; CDR3 protein: CAVGEGKAFF
D gene: -; V gene: TRBV6-1; clone size: -; J gene: TRBJ2-2; CDR3 DNA: TGTGCCAGCAGTGGATTGAGCTGGGGAGGGGAGCTGTTTTTT; CDR3 protein: CASSGLSWGGELFF
D gene: -; V gene: TRBV6-1; clone size: -; J gene: TRBJ1-5; CDR3 DNA: TGTGCCAGCAGTGAAAGTGAGGGCAGGGGATGGCAGCCCCAGCATTTT; CDR3 protein: CASSESEGRGWQPQHF
D gene: TRBD1; V gene: TRBV6-5; clone size: -; J gene: TRBJ2-7; CDR3 DNA: TGTGCCACCCAGGGGGCCATGGCCTACGAGCAGTACTTC; CDR3 protein: CATQGAMAYEQYF
D gene: -; V gene: TRBV4-2; clone size: -; J gene: TRBJ2-2; CDR3 DNA: TGTGCCAGCAGCCTACCGAACACCGGGGAGCTGTTTTTT; CDR3 protein: CASSLPNTGELFF
D gene: -; V gene: TRBV15; clone size: once; J gene: TRBJ1-3; CDR3 DNA: TGTGCCACCAGCAGAGGGCAGGCCTCTGGAAACACCATATATTTT; CDR3 protein: CATSRGQASGNTIYF
D gene: -; V gene: TRBV9; clone size: -; J gene: TRBJ1-2; CDR3 DNA: TGTGCCAGCAGCGTAGCACGTAACTATGGCTACACCTTC; CDR3 protein: CASSVARNYGYTF
D gene: TRBD2; V gene: TRBV5-1; clone size: -; J gene: TRBJ2-1; CDR3 DNA: TGCGCCAGCAGCTTAGTACGCGGGAGTGCCAACAATGAGCAGTTCTTC; CDR3 protein: CASSLVRGSANNEQFF
D gene: -; V gene: TRBV6-5; clone size: -; J gene: TRBJ2-5; CDR3 DNA: TGTGCCAGCCGGGACAACTTTAACCAAGAGACCCAGTACTTC; CDR3 protein: CASRDNFNQETQYF
D gene: -; V gene: TRBV5-1; clone size: -; J gene: TRBJ2-1; CDR3 DNA: TGCGCCAGCAGCTTGGCGGGGGCAGGGGCCTACAATGAGCAGTTCTTC; CDR3 protein: CASSLAGAGAYNEQFF
D gene: -; V gene: TRBV20-1; clone size: -; J gene: TRBJ1-2; CDR3 DNA: TGCAGTGCGAGCAAGAACGATGGCTACACCTTC; CDR3 protein: CSASKNDGYTF
D gene: -; V gene: TRBV6-1; clone size: -; J gene: TRBJ2-7; CDR3 DNA: TGTGCCTCCCCGACGGTAGCGGCCCCCTACGAGCAGTACTTC; CDR3 protein: CASPTVAAPYEQYF
D gene: -; V gene: TRBV6-5; clone size: -; J gene: TRBJ1-4; CDR3 DNA: TGTGCCAGCAGACTAAGTCACACTAATGAAAAACTGTTTTTT; CDR3 protein: CASRLSHTNEKLFF
D gene: -; V gene: TRBV2; clone size: once; J gene: TRBJ2-2; CDR3 DNA: TGTGCCATACAGGGAAGGTCGTCCACCGGGGAGCTGTTTTTT; CDR3 protein: CAIQGRSSTGELFF
D gene: TRBD1; V gene: TRBV27; clone size: once; J gene: TRBJ2-5; CDR3 DNA: TGTGCCGGGTCCTTTCCGGGACAGGTTCGGCAGACCCAGTACTTC; CDR3 protein: CAGSFPGQVRQTQYF
D gene: -; V gene: TRBV30; clone size: -; J gene: TRBJ1-3; CDR3 DNA: TGTGCCTGGAGTAACGGTCCGGCGGGTGGAAACACCATATATTTT; CDR3 protein: CAWSNGPAGGNTIYF
D gene: -; V gene: TRBV7-8; clone size: once; J gene: TRBJ1-1; CDR3 DNA: TGTGCCAGCAGCTTAGCGCGGGTACCGAACACTGAAGCTTTCTTT; CDR3 protein: CASSLARVPNTEAFF
D gene: -; V gene: TRBV6-1; clone size: -; J gene: TRBJ2-3; CDR3 DNA: TGTGCCATCCGACAGCTTAGCACAGATACGCAGTATTTT; CDR3 protein: CAIRQLSTDTQYF
D gene: TRBD1; V gene: TRBV5-1; clone size: -; J gene: TRBJ1-2; CDR3 DNA: TGCGCCAGCAGCACGGGACAGACGGACTATGGCTACACCTTC; CDR3 protein: CASSTGQTDYGYTF
D gene: TRBD1; V gene: TRBV5-1; clone size: -; J gene: TRBJ2-7; CDR3 DNA: TGCGCCAGCATGAAGGGCGGGACAGGAACTTACGTGCAGTACTTC; CDR3 protein: CASMKGGTGTYVQYF
D gene: TRBD2; V gene: TRBV7-9; clone size: once; J gene: TRBJ2-1; CDR3 DNA: TGTGCCAGCAGCCCACTAGCGTTCACCTACAATGAGCAGTTCTTC; CDR3 protein: CASSPLAFTYNEQFF
D gene: TRBD1; V gene: TRBV6-1; clone size: once; J gene: TRBJ1-2; CDR3 DNA: TGTGCCAGCAGTGAAAGCCGGACAGGGGACGGCTACACCTTC; CDR3 protein: CASSESRTGDGYTF
D gene: TRBD2; V gene: TRBV7-9; clone size: -; J gene: TRBJ2-2; CDR3 DNA: TGTGCCAGCAGCTCATCACTAGCGGGAGTCACCGGGGAGCTGTTTTTT; CDR3 protein: CASSSSLAGVTGELFF
D gene: -; V gene: TRBV2; clone size: -; J gene: TRBJ2-7; CDR3 DNA: TGTGCCAGCAGCTTCGACAGATCCTACGAGCAGTACTTC; CDR3 protein: CASSFDRSYEQYF
D gene: TRBD2; V gene: TRBV19; clone size: -; J gene: TRBJ2-7; CDR3 DNA: TGTGCCAGTAGTATACTAGCGGGAGGAGGACGGTACGAGCAGTACTTC; CDR3 protein: CASSILAGGGRYEQYF
D gene: -; V gene: TRBV19; clone size: once; J gene: TRBJ1-4; CDR3 DNA: TGTGCCAGTAATCCCAAGGGGCCCACTAATGAAAAACTGTTTTTT; CDR3 protein: CASNPKGPTNEKLFF
D gene: -; V gene: TRBV6-1; clone size: -; J gene: TRBJ1-5; CDR3 DNA: TGTGCCAGCAGTGTCTCGCTCAATCAGCCCCAGCATTTT; CDR3 protein: CASSVSLNQPQHF
D gene: -; V gene: TRBV4-2; clone size: -; J gene: TRBJ2-5; CDR3 DNA: TGTGCCAGCAGCCAAGGAGGGCCGGGAGAGACCCAGTACTTC; CDR3 protein: CASSQGGPGETQYF
D gene: -; V gene: TRBV4-1; clone size: few; J gene: TRBJ2-5; CDR3 DNA: TGCGCCAGCAGCTTCCTACAGCGGGTACAAGAGACCCAGTACTTC; CDR3 protein: CASSFLQRVQETQYF
D gene: TRBD1; V gene: TRBV5-4; clone size: -; J gene: TRBJ1-2; CDR3 DNA: TGTGCCAGCAGCTCACAGGGGGCCGGTGACTATGGCTACACCTTC; CDR3 protein: CASSSQGAGDYGYTF
D gene: TRBD1; V gene: TRBV5-1; clone size: -; J gene: TRBJ2-2; CDR3 DNA: TGCGCCAGCAGCTTGGACAGGGGGCCCGGGGAGCTGTTTTTT; CDR3 protein: CASSLDRGPGELFF
D gene: -; V gene: TRBV7-9; clone size: -; J gene: TRBJ1-2; CDR3 DNA: TGTGCCAGCAGCTTGGAGCAGATCTATGGCTACACCTTC; CDR3 protein: CASSLEQIYGYTF
D gene: -; V gene: TRBV6-6; clone size: -; J gene: TRBJ1-6; CDR3 DNA: TGTGCCAGCAGTGCAGTACATAATTCACCCCTCCACTTT; CDR3 protein: CASSAVHNSPLHF
D gene: -; V gene: TRBV7-2; clone size: -; J gene: TRBJ2-3; CDR3 DNA: TGTGCCAGCAGCCCGGGACTTGCCACAGATACGCAGTATTTT; CDR3 protein: CASSPGLATDTQYF
D gene: -; V gene: TRBV2; clone size: -; J gene: TRBJ2-6; CDR3 DNA: TGTGCCAGCACCCGTAGAGGGGAAGGGTCTGGGGCCAACGTCCTGACTTTC; CDR3 protein: CASTRRGEGSGANVLTF
D gene: -; V gene: TRBV28; clone size: -; J gene: TRBJ2-3; CDR3 DNA: TGTGCCAGCAGCCCCCTAAGTAAGGGGGATACGCAGTATTTT; CDR3 protein: CASSPLSKGDTQYF
D gene: -; V gene: TRBV11-2; clone size: -; J gene: TRBJ2-1; CDR3 DNA: TGTGCCAGCAGACCGGGGCTATACAATGAGCAGTTCTTC; CDR3 protein: CASRPGLYNEQFF
D gene: TRBD1; V gene: TRBV7-3; clone size: -; J gene: TRBJ1-4; CDR3 DNA: TGTGCCAGCAGTTTGACAGGGGGCGGAGGAGAAAAACTGTTTTTT; CDR3 protein: CASSLTGGGGEKLFF
D gene: -; V gene: TRBV4-2; clone size: few; J gene: TRBJ1-4; CDR3 DNA: TGTGCCAGCAGCCCAACACTCGAGGAGGGGAACGAAAAACTGTTTTTT; CDR3 protein: CASSPTLEEGNEKLFF
D gene: -; V gene: TRBV11-2; clone size: -; J gene: TRBJ1-4; CDR3 DNA: TGTGCCAGCAGCTTAGCCAGGGGCCCCGTGGTGGGTGAAAAACTGTTTTTT; CDR3 protein: CASSLARGPVVGEKLFF
D gene: -; V gene: TRBV28; clone size: -; J gene: TRBJ1-2; CDR3 DNA: TGTGCCAGCGATGGCCATATGTATGGCTACACCTTC; CDR3 protein: CASDGHMYGYTF
D gene: -; V gene: TRBV20-1; clone size: -; J gene: TRBJ2-5; CDR3 DNA: TGCAGTGCTAGAGCCGGCGAGACCCAGTACTTC; CDR3 protein: CSARAGETQYF
D gene: -; V gene: TRBV19; clone size: -; J gene: TRBJ2-1; CDR3 DNA: TGTGCCAGTACCATGACCGGCCCCCGCGGGAATGAGCAGTTCTTC; CDR3 protein: CASTMTGPRGNEQFF
D gene: -; V gene: TRBV7-2; clone size: -; J gene: TRBJ2-2; CDR3 DNA: TGTGCCAGCAGCTTATTCCCCACACAGCTGAACACCGGGGAGCTGTTTTTT; CDR3 protein: CASSLFPTQLNTGELFF
D gene: -; V gene: TRBV27; clone size: -; J gene: TRBJ2-7; CDR3 DNA: TGTGCCAGCAGGCGCAAAGGGGACGGGACCTACGAGCAGTACTTC; CDR3 protein: CASRRKGDGTYEQYF
D gene: -; V gene: TRBV7-9; clone size: once; J gene: TRBJ2-3; CDR3 DNA: TGTGCCAGCACAGGGTTTATTTCGGATACGCAGTATTTT; CDR3 protein: CASTGFISDTQYF
D gene: TRBD2; V gene: TRBV4-1; clone size: -; J gene: TRBJ2-5; CDR3 DNA: TGCGCCAGCAGCCAAGATCAATCCCTAGCGGGCAACCAAGAGACCCAGTACTTC; CDR3 protein: CASSQDQSLAGNQETQYF
D gene: TRBD2; V gene: TRBV11-2; clone size: -; J gene: TRBJ2-7; CDR3 DNA: TGTGCCAGCAGCTTAGATCCGGCTAGCGGTGCCTACGAGCAGTACTTC; CDR3 protein: CASSLDPASGAYEQYF